The next 22 T cell receptor beta chains were all read from a single sample in a study of shared clonotypes between healthy human individuals (dated by TCRdb to about 2020). To prepare the library, the immunoSEQ multiplex PCR assay was applied. This is the immuneACCESS table as TCRdb keeps it, with only in-frame sequences that have V and J called. A part of the clones is gone; compared with another copy, unresolved V genes explain less than half, and the rest is unexplained. The sample yields under 600,000 clones; roughly 97% were counted once. Roughly 0.055% of the sample comes from the top ten. The sequencing input was naive CD4+ T cells sorted from blood. The sample's cell subset or site label is to be understood as: CD45RA+ positively selected. These receptors all come from a woman in her 30s in good health.

The V call is TRBV10-2, the J call TRBJ2-7, with D perhaps TRBD1 (6 bases). V lost 6 bases to trimming and J lost 6 bases, with 21 bases between them. The CDR3 totals 15 residues. CDR1 is WSHSY, CDR2 SAAADI, per germline. The CDR3 coding sequence is TGCGCCAGCAGGGGAGCCGGGACACCGAGGGTCGAGCAGTACTTC. Its protein is CASRGAGTPRVEQYF.

This sequence joins TRBV5-1 and TRBJ1-5; D is unclear. This CDR3 comprises 16 residues. Germline CDR1 SGHRS, CDR2 YFSETQ. Trimming removed 3 bases at V and 6 bases at J, with 19 bases between. The CDR3, as DNA: TGCGCCAGCAGCTCAGCCCCCGCGGCCCTGGGTCAGCCCCAGCATTTT. Encoded protein: CASSSAPAALGQPQHF.

The V call is TRBV28, the J call TRBJ1-3; the D is unclear. CDR1 is MDHEN, CDR2 SYDVKM, per germline. The length of the CDR3 is 15 residues. V lost 2 bases and J lost 0, with 8 bases in between. The CDR3 loop is CASSLVRLSGNTIYF. The CDR3, as DNA: TGTGCCAGCAGTTTAGTACGGCTCTCTGGAAACACCATATATTTT.

The chain carries TRBV2 and TRBJ2-2; 11 bases align to TRBD2. With 7 bases clipped from V and 7 bases from J, the junction kept 8 bases outside the gene matches. The CDR3 has 15 residues. Looked up from germline, CDR1 is SNHLY and CDR2 is FYNNEI. The CDR3 DNA is TGTGCCAGCAAATTGAGACTAGCGGGACACGGGGAGCTGTTTTTT. Encoded protein: CASKLRLAGHGELFF.

The V call is TRBV19, the J call TRBJ2-6, with no clear D. Germline V lookup: CDR1 LNHDA, CDR2 SQIVND (reference sequence). The germline V and J ends were trimmed by 4 bases and 0 bases, with 10 bases remaining between them. The CDR3 runs to 16 residues. The CDR3 here is CASSTSAISGANVLTF. DNA for the CDR3: TGTGCCAGTAGTACCTCGGCTATCTCTGGGGCCAACGTCCTGACTTTC.

The V gene is TRBV15, the J gene TRBJ1-5, with D possibly TRBD1 on 5 matching bases. The V and J ends lost 8 bases and 6 bases respectively, with 17 bases between them. The length of the CDR3 is 14 residues. Germline V gene lookup returns CDR1 LNHNV and CDR2 YYDKDF (reference sequence). CDR3: CATRLGGLGQPQHF. CDR3 nucleotides: TGTGCCACCCGCCTCGGGGGTCTGGGTCAGCCCCAGCATTTT. The full variable domain, rest sourced from reference TRBV15 and TRBJ1-5, is DAMVIQNPRYQVTQFGKPVTLSCSQTLNHNVMYWYQQKSSQAPKLLFHYYDKDFNNEADTPDNFQSRRPNTSFCFLDIRSPGLGDTAMYLCATRLGGLGQPQHFGDGTRLSIL.

The chain combines TRBV4-1 with TRBJ2-1; 7 bases fit TRBD2. Trimming cost V 4 bases and J 4 bases; bases outside gene matches: 7. Germline CDR1 is MGHRA and CDR2 is YSYEKL. The CDR3 is 15 amino acids. This CDR3 reads CASSPASGLYNEQFF. Written as DNA, the CDR3 is TGCGCCAGCAGCCCCGCTAGCGGCCTTTACAATGAGCAGTTCTTC.

The genes are TRBV7-6 and TRBJ2-3; 8 bases match TRBD2. Losses at the gene ends were 2 bases for V and 8 bases for J; bases not matched to a gene: 18. CDR1 SGHVS and CDR2 FNYEAQ come from the germline V gene. The CDR3 is made up of 18 amino acids. The CDR3 sequence is CASSLQLASGPPVGTQYF. The CDR3 coding sequence is TGTGCCAGCAGCTTACAGTTGGCTAGCGGGCCCCCGGTGGGTACGCAGTATTTT.

This sequence joins TRBV28 and TRBJ2-7; D is possibly TRBD1 (5 bases). V was pared by 2 bases and J by 8 bases, with 10 bases between. The CDR3 sequence is 12 residues long. Per germline, CDR1 MDHEN and CDR2 SYDVKM. Here the CDR3 reads CASSLGQGKQYF. In nucleotides, the CDR3 is TGTGCCAGCAGTTTAGGGCAGGGCAAGCAGTACTTC.

The V and J genes are TRBV5-1 and TRBJ2-7; the D call may be TRBD1 or TRBD2 (5 bases each). The CDR3 totals 15 residues. Germline-derived CDR1 and CDR2 are SGHRS and YFSETQ. Trimming stripped 1 base from V and 7 bases from J, with 18 bases between. The CDR3 loop is CASSLNGEGPGEQYF. In nucleotides, the CDR3 is TGCGCCAGCAGCTTGAATGGCGAGGGGCCGGGGGAGCAGTACTTC.

The CDR3 sequence is CASSRRQGLLRVSSYEQYF. The CDR3 DNA is TGTGCCAGCTCACGTCGACAGGGTCTCCTCCGGGTAAGCTCCTACGAGCAGTACTTC. The chain is built from TRBV18 and TRBJ2-7; 7 positions match TRBD1. After removal of 4 bases from V and 0 bases from J, the junction contained 18 bases not matched to a gene. Per germline, CDR1 KGHSH and CDR2 LQKENI. The CDR3 consists of 19 residues. The full variable domain, in which reference TRBV18 and TRBJ2-7 provide the parts outside the CDR3, is NAGVMQNPRHLVRRRGQEARLRCSPMKGHSHVYWYRQLPEEGLKFMVYLQKENIIDESGMPKERFSAEFPKEGPSILRIQQVVRGDSAAYFCASSRRQGLLRVSSYEQYFGPGTRLTVT.

The chain uses TRBV19 and TRBJ1-2, with D maybe TRBD1 (5 bases). The CDR3 spans 11 residues. Germline V CDR1 and CDR2: LNHDA, SQIVND (reference sequence). Trimming removed 10 bases from V and 10 bases from J, with 16 bases in between. The CDR3 DNA follows: TGTGCCACCCTCAGGGAGGAAACCTACACCTTC. Amino acids: CATLREETYTF.

The J gene is TRBJ1-2, the V gene TRBV6-6; D unresolved. With 6 bases removed from V and 2 bases from J, the gap between germline ends came to 19 bases. The CDR3 is 16 amino acids. CDR1 and CDR2 (germline): MNHNY, SVGAGI (reference sequence). CDR3 nucleotide sequence: TGTGCCAGCAGACCAGACAACCCCGAAAAGAACTATGGCTACACCTTC. This translates into CASRPDNPEKNYGYTF.

The gene calls are TRBV10-3 and TRBJ2-1; D is possibly TRBD1 (6 bases). The germline V gene encodes CDR1 ENHRY and CDR2 SYGVKD. This CDR3 has 15 residues. Trimming cost V 5 bases and J 4 bases, with 15 bases left between them. The CDR3 DNA follows: TGTGCCATCAGTTCCCAGGGGCAGGGTTACAATGAGCAGTTCTTC. It codes for CAISSQGQGYNEQFF.

The chain couples TRBV6-6 to TRBJ1-6, with a possible D match to TRBD1 (6 bases). The CDR3 is 16 amino acids. Deletions cut 2 bases from V and 8 bases from J, with 16 bases between. Germline CDR1 is MNHNY and CDR2 is SVGAGI (reference sequence). Here the CDR3 DNA reads TGTGCCAGCAGTTACCAGGGGACGGAGACCGATTCACCCCTCCACTTT. Its protein product is CASSYQGTETDSPLHF.

The V call is TRBV28, the J call TRBJ2-7; the match to TRBD1 covers 7 bases. V shed 6 bases, J shed 2 bases, and the junction held 4 bases outside the gene matches. Germline V lookup: CDR1 MDHEN, CDR2 SYDVKM. This CDR3 is 13 amino acids long. CDR3 region: CASRPGTAYEQYF. As DNA, the CDR3 is TGTGCCAGCAGGCCCGGGACAGCCTACGAGCAGTACTTC.

This clone was seen a single time. CDR3 residues: CASSLDPRAETQYF. The CDR3 coding sequence is TGTGCCAGCAGCTTAGATCCCAGGGCAGAGACCCAGTACTTC. V is TRBV11-2 and J is TRBJ2-5, with D possibly being TRBD1 (5 bases). V lost 0 bases and J 4 bases, leaving 9 bases between the germline ends. This CDR3 comprises 14 residues. Germline lookup yields CDR1 SGHAT and CDR2 FQNNGV.

Notes on this clone: In the same sample, other DNA sequences code for this CDR3. The J gene is TRBJ2-7, the V gene TRBV28, with 8 bases fitting TRBD2. This CDR3 region has 15 residues. V dropped 3 bases and J dropped 0; count of bases not matched to a gene: 4. The germline V gene has CDR1 MDHEN and CDR2 SYDVKM. This chain's CDR3 is CASSFAGTSSYEQYF. CDR3 nucleotides: TGTGCCAGCAGTTTCGCCGGGACTAGCTCCTACGAGCAGTACTTC.

This rearrangement joins TRBV6-5 to TRBJ2-1; D unclear. V was cut by 3 bases and J by 9 bases, with 12 bases left in between. The CDR3 spans 13 residues. Germline loops: CDR1 MNHEY, CDR2 SVGAGI. DNA for the CDR3: TGTGCCAGCAGTTATGGGCGGTCGGTTGAGCAGTTCTTC. Its translation: CASSYGRSVEQFF.

This clone has just one count. In DNA, the CDR3 is TGTGCCAGCAGGCCCCCGGGACAGGGCGGGGGCTACACCTTC. Translation: CASRPPGQGGGYTF. The rearrangement links TRBV28 to TRBJ1-2, with TRBD1 matching over 9 bases. CDR1 is MDHEN, CDR2 SYDVKM, per germline. CDR3 length: 14 amino acids. Trimming cost V 6 bases and J 8 bases; bases outside gene matches: 10.

V is TRBV28 and J is TRBJ2-7; 8 bases line up with TRBD1. The CDR3 consists of 22 residues. CDR1 and CDR2 from the germline V gene are MDHEN and SYDVKM. V trimming: 2 bases; J trimming: 0 bases; junction bases outside the gene matches: 24. CDR3 sequence (DNA): TGTGCCAGCAGTTTAGCCAGATGGGGGGCCAAACCCAGGGGGCAGAGCTCCTACGAGCAGTACTTC. The encoded protein is CASSLARWGAKPRGQSSYEQYF.

The chain joins TRBV11-2 to TRBJ2-2; TRBD2 is a possible D gene (5 bases). Trimming stripped 2 bases from V and 4 bases from J, with 8 bases between. CDR3 length equals 14 residues. Germline V gene data show CDR1 as SGHAT and CDR2 as FQNNGV. CDR3 residues: CASSLIAPTGELFF. The DNA of the CDR3 is TGTGCCAGCAGCTTAATAGCGCCCACCGGGGAGCTGTTTTTT.